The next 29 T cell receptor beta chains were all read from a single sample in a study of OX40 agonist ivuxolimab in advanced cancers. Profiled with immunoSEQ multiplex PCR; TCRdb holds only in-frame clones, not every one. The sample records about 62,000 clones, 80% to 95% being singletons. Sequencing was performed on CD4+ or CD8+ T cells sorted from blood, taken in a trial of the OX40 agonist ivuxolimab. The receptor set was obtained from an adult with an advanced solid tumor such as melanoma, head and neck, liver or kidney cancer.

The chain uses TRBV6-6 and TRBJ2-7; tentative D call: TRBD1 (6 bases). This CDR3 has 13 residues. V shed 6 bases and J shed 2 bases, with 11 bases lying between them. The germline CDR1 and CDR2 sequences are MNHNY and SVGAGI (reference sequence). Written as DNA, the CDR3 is TGTGCCAGCAGCTTAGGGGGTACCTACGAGCAGTACTTC. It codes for CASSLGGTYEQYF.

CDR3 DNA sequence: TGTGCCAGCAGCGTTCACGGGGCGGCCTACGAGCAGTACTTC. It specifies CASSVHGAAYEQYF. This chain uses TRBV9 with TRBJ2-7; D may match TRBD1 or TRBD2 (5 bases each). CDR1 is SGDLS and CDR2 is YYNGEE in the germline V gene. V dropped 2 bases and J dropped 2 bases, with 11 bases sitting between them. The length of the CDR3 is 14 residues. Looking up the rest from reference TRBV9 and TRBJ2-7 gives the full variable domain: DSGVTQTPKHLITATGQRVTLRCSPRSGDLSVYWYQQSLDQGLQFLIQYYNGEERAKGNILERFSAQQFPDLHSELNLSSLELGDSALYFCASSVHGAAYEQYFGPGTRLTVT.

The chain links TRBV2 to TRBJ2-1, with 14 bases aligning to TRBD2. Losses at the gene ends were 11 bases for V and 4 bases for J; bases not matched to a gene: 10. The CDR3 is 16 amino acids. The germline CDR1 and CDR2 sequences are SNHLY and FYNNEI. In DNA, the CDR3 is TGTGCCTGGCTTGGGACTAGCGGGAGTATATACAATGAGCAGTTCTTC. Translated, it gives CAWLGTSGSIYNEQFF.

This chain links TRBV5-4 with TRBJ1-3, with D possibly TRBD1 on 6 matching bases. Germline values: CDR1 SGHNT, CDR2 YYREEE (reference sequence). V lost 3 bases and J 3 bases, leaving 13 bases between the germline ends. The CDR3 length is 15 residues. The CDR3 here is CASSSTGRDGNTIYF. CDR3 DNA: TGTGCCAGCAGCTCGACAGGTAGAGATGGAAACACCATATATTTT.

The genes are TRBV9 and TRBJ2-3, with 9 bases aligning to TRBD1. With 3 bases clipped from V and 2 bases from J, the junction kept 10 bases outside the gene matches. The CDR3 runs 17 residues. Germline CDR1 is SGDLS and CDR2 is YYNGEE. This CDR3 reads CASSGDFRDRATDTQYF. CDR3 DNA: TGTGCCAGCAGCGGAGACTTCCGGGACAGGGCCACAGATACGCAGTATTTT.

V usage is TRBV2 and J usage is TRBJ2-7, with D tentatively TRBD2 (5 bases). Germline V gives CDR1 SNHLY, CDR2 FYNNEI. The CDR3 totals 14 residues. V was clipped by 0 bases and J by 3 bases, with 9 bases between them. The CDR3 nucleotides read TGTGCCAGCAGTGAAGCGCTTCGGGGCTACGAGCAGTACTTC. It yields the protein CASSEALRGYEQYF.

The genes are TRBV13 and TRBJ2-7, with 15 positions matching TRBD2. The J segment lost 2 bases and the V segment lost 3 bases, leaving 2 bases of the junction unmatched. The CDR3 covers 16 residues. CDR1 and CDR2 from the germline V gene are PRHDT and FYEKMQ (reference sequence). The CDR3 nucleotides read TGTGCCAGCAGCTTGGGACTAGCGGGAGGCACCTACGAGCAGTACTTC. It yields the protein CASSLGLAGGTYEQYF.

In nucleotides, the CDR3 is TGTGCCAGCAGCTTGTATCAGGGGGGAGTCTACGAGCAGTACTTC. This encodes CASSLYQGGVYEQYF. The rearrangement links TRBV5-5 to TRBJ2-7, with D possibly TRBD1 on 7 matching bases. The CDR3 has 15 amino acids. Germline CDR1 SGHKS, CDR2 YYEKEE (reference sequence). The V and J ends lost 1 base and 3 bases respectively, with 14 bases between them.

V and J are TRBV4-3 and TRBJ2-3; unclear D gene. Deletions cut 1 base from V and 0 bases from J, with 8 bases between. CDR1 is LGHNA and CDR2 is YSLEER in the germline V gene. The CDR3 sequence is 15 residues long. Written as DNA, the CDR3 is TGCGCCAGCAGCCAAGGAATAACTAGCACAGATACGCAGTATTTT. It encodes CASSQGITSTDTQYF.

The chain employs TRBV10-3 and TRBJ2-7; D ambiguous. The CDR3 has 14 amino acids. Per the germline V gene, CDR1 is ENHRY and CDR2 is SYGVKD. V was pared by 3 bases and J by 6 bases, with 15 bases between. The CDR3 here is CAISDSPSPGEQYF. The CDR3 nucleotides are TGTGCCATCAGTGACTCCCCCTCCCCTGGCGAGCAGTACTTC.

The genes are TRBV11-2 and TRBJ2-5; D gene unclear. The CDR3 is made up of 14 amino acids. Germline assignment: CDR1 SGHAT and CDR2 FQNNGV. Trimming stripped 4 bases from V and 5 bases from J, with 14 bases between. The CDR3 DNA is TGTGCCAGCAGCTCCGACACGGGTGAGGAGACCCAGTACTTC. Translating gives CASSSDTGEETQYF.

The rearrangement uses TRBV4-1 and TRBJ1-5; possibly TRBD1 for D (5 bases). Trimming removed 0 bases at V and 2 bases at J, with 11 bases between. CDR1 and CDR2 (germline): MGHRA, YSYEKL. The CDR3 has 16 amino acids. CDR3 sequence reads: CASSQDPGVGNQPQHF. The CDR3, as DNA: TGCGCCAGCAGCCAAGATCCGGGGGTTGGCAATCAGCCCCAGCATTTT.

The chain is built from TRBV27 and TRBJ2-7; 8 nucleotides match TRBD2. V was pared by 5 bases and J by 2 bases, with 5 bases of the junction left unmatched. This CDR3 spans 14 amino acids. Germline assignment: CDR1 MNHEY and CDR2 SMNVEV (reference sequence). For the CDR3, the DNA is TGTGCCAGCAGTCCGCGGGAGGAAGCCTACGAGCAGTACTTC. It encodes CASSPREEAYEQYF.

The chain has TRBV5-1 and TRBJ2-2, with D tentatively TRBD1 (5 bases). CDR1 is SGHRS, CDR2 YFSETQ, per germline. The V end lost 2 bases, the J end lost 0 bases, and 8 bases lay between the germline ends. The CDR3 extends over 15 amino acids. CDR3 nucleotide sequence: TGCGCCAGCAGCTTCAGGGTCACGAACACCGGGGAGCTGTTTTTT. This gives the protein CASSFRVTNTGELFF.

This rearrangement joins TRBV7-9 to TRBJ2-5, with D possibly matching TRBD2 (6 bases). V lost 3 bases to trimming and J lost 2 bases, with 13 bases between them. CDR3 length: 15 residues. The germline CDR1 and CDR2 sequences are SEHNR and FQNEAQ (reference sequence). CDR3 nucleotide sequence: TGTGCCAGCAGCTTTATGGAGGGCCAACAAGAGACCCAGTACTTC. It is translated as CASSFMEGQQETQYF.

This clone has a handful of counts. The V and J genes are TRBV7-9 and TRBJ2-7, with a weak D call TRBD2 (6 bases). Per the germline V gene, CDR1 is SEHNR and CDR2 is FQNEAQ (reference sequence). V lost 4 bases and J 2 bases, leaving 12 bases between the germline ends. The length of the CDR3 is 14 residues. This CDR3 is CASSSRDLPYEQYF. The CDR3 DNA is TGTGCCAGCAGCTCGCGGGACTTGCCCTACGAGCAGTACTTC. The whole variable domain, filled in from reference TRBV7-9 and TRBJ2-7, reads DTGVSQNPRHKITKRGQNVTFRCDPISEHNRLYWYRQTLGQGPEFLTYFQNEAQLEKSRLLSDRFSAERPKGSFSTLEIQRTEQGDSAMYLCASSSRDLPYEQYFGPGTRLTVT.

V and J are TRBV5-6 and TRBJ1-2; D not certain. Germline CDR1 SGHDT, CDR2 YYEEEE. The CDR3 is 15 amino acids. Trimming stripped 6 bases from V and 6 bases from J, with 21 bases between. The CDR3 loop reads CASTPSPGIRDGYTF. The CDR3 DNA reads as TGTGCCAGCACCCCATCCCCGGGCATTAGGGATGGCTACACCTTC. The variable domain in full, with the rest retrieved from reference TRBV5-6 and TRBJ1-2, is DAGVTQSPTHLIKTRGQQVTLRCSPKSGHDTVSWYQQALGQGPQFIFQYYEEEERQRGNFPDRFSGHQFPNYSSELNVNALLLGDSALYLCASTPSPGIRDGYTFGSGTRLTVV.

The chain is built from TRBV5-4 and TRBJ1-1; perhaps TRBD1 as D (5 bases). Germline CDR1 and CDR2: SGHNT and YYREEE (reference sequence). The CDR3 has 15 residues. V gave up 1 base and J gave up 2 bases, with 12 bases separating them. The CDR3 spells CASSLTGGGNTEAFF. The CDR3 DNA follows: TGTGCCAGCAGCTTGACCGGTGGGGGAAACACTGAAGCTTTCTTT.

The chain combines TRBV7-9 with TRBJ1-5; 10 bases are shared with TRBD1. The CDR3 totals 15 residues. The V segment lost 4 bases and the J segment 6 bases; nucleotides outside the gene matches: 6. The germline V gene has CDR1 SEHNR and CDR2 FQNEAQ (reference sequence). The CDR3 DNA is TGTGCCAGCAGCTCCCGACAGGGGGCGGCTCAGCCCCAGCATTTT. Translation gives CASSSRQGAAQPQHF.

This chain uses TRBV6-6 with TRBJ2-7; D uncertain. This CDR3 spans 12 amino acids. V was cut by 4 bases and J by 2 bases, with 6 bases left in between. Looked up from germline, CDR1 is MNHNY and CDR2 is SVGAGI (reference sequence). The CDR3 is CASSSLAYEQYF. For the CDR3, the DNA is TGTGCCAGCAGTTCATTGGCCTACGAGCAGTACTTC.

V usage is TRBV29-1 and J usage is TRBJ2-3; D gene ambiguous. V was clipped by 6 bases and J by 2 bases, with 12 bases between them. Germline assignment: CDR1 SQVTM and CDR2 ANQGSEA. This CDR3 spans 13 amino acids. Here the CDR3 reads CSVLVENTDTQYF. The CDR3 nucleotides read TGCAGCGTGTTAGTCGAGAACACAGATACGCAGTATTTT.

The CDR3 reads CASSLDANTGELFF. CDR3 coding DNA: TGTGCCAGCAGCTTAGATGCGAACACCGGGGAGCTGTTTTTT. The V and J genes are TRBV7-6 and TRBJ2-2, with D hard to call. The CDR3 consists of 14 residues. V gave up 1 base and J gave up 0 bases, with 3 bases separating them. Germline assignment: CDR1 SGHVS and CDR2 FNYEAQ.

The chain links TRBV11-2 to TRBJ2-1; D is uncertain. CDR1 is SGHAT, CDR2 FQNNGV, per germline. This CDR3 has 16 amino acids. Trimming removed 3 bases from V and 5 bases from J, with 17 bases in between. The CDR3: CASSFKADSLDNEQFF. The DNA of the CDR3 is TGTGCCAGCAGCTTTAAGGCAGATTCCCTCGACAATGAGCAGTTCTTC.

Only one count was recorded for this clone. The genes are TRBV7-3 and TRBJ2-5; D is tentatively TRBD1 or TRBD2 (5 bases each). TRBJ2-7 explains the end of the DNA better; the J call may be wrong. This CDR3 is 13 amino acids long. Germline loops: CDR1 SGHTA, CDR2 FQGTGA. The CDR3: CASSLIEGYEQYF. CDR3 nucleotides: TGTGCCAGCAGCTTAATTGAGGGGTACGAGCAGTACTTC.

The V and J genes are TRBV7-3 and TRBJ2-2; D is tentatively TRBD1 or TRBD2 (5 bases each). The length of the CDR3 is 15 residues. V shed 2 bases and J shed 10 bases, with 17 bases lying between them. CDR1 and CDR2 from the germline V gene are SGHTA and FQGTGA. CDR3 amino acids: CASSLQTGWGSELFF. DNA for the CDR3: TGTGCCAGCAGCTTACAAACAGGATGGGGGTCGGAGCTGTTTTTT.

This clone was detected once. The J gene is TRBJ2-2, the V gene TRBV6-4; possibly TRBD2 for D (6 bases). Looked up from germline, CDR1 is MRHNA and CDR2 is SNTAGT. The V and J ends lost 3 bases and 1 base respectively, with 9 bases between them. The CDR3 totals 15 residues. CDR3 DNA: TGTGCCAGCAGTGAAGTGGGGGGGAACACCGGGGAGCTGTTTTTT. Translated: CASSEVGGNTGELFF.

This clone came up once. In DNA, the CDR3 is TGTGCCAGCAGCTTAGGGTCCGGTCAGCTCGGGACTGAAGCTTTCTTT. Translation: CASSLGSGQLGTEAFF. The genes are TRBV7-6 and TRBJ1-1; D not resolved. Germline V gene data show CDR1 as SGHVS and CDR2 as FNYEAQ. This CDR3 contains 16 residues. With 1 base removed from V and 5 bases from J, the gap between germline ends came to 17 bases.

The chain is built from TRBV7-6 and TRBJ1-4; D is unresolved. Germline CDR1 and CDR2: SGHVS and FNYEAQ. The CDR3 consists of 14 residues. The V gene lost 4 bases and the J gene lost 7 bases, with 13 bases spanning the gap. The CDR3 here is CASSSREVREKLFF. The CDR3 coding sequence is TGTGCCAGCAGCTCCCGGGAGGTACGTGAAAAACTGTTTTTT. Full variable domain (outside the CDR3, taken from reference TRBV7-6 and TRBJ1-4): GAGVSQSPRYKVTKRGQDVALRCDPISGHVSLYWYRQALGQGPEFLTYFNYEAQQDKSGLPNDRFSAERPEGSISTLTIQRTEQRDSAMYRCASSSREVREKLFFGSGTQLSVL.

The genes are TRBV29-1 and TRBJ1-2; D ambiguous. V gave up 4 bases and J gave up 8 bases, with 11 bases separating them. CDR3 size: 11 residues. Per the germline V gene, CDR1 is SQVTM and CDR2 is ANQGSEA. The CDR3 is CSVAGQSGYTF. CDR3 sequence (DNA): TGCAGCGTTGCAGGCCAAAGCGGCTACACCTTC.